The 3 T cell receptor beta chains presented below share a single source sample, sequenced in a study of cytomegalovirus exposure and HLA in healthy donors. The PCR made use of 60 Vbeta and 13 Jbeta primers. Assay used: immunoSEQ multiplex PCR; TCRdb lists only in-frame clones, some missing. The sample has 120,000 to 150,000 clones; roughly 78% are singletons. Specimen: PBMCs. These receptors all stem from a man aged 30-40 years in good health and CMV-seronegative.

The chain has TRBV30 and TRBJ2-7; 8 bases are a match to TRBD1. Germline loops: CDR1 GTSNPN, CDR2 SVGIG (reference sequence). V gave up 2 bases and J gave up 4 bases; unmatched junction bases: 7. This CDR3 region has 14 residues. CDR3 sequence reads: CAWSRGQGGYEQYF. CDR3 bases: TGTGCCTGGAGTCGCGGACAGGGCGGGTACGAGCAGTACTTC. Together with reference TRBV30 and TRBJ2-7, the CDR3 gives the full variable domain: SQTIHQWPATLVQPVGSPLSLECTVEGTSNPNLYWYRQAAGRGLQLLFYSVGIGQISSEVPQNLSASRPQDRQFILSSKKLLLSDSGFYLCAWSRGQGGYEQYFGPGTRLTVT.

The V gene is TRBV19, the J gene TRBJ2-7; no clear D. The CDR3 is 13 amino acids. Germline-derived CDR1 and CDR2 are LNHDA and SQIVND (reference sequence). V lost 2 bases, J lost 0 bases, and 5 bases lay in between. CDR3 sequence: CASSIQASYEQYF. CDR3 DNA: TGTGCCAGTAGTATACAGGCCTCCTACGAGCAGTACTTC.

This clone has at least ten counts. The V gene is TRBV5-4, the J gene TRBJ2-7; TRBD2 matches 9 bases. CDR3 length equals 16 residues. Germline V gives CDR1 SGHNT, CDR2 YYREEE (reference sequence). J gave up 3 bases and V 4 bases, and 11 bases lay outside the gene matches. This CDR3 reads CASSNQAGGLGYEQYF. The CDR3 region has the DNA TGTGCCAGCAGCAATCAAGCGGGAGGTTTGGGCTACGAGCAGTACTTC.